Given below is one T cell receptor beta chain in context. This sample was taken from a study of blood T cell repertoires in COVID-19. The overall study: The United States, Italy and Spain were the sources of the acute and convalescent COVID-19 samples. T cells, B-cell-depleted T cells, or PBMCs provided the cDNA or gDNA that served as material.

Under the authors' procedure: Estimates of nucleated cell counts were drawn from the amplification of reference gene primers. Only in-frame clones appear in the TCRdb table, and some are missing; sequencing was by immunoSEQ multiplex PCR. That table is the source of V, J and clone size, and D and trimming were worked out from the DNA. The sample consists of fewer than 450,000 clones, about 91% of them appearing once. Seattle researchers signed up patients amid active infection and tracked them longitudinally. This TCR derives from a woman aged 50 to 60 with COVID-19, enrolled during active disease. The sample consisted of peripheral blood.

The CDR3 protein is CAWSPRQGNGYTF. As DNA, the CDR3 is TGTGCCTGGAGTCCCCGACAGGGCAATGGCTACACCTTC. The J gene is TRBJ1-2, the V gene TRBV30; 7 nucleotides match TRBD1. CDR1 and CDR2 from the germline V gene are GTSNPN and SVGIG (reference sequence). V trimming: 2 bases; J trimming: 6 bases; junction bases outside the gene matches: 6. The CDR3 sequence is 13 residues long. Based on the CDR3 plus reference TRBV30 and TRBJ1-2, the full variable domain is SQTIHQWPATLVQPVGSPLSLECTVEGTSNPNLYWYRQAAGRGLQLLFYSVGIGQISSEVPQNLSASRPQDRQFILSSKKLLLSDSGFYLCAWSPRQGNGYTFGSGTRLTVV.